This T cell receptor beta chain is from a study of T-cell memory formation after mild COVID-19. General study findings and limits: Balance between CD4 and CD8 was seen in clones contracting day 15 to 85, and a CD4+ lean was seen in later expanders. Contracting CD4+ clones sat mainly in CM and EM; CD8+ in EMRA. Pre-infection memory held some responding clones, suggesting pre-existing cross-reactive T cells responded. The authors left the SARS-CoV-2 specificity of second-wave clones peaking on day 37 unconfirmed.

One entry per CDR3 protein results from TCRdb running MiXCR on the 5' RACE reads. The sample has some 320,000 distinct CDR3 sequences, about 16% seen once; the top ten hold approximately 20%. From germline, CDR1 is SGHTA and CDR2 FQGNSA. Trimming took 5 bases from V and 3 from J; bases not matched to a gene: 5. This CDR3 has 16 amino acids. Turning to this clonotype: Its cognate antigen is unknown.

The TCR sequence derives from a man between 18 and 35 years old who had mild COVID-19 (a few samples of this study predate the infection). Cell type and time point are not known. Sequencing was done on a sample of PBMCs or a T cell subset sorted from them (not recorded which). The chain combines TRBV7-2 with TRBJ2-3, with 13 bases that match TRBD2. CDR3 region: CASSRGTSGVTDTQYF. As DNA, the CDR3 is TGTGCCAGCAGCCGAGGGACTAGCGGGGTAACAGATACGCAGTATTTT.